The sequence of this TCR beta chain was determined in a study of blood T cells in healthy people across ages. The CDR3 extends over 13 amino acids. Per germline, CDR1 SQVTM and CDR2 ANQGSEA. V lost 5 bases, J lost 3 bases, and 7 bases stayed unmatched. Primed by a sample-barcoded 5' primer and a J-beta primer mix, a second PCR proceeded for about 6 to 11 cycles. A single record per CDR3 protein comes from TCRdb applying MiXCR to the 5' RACE reads. The data contain 800,000 to 900,000 distinct CDR3 sequences, 55% to 65% of them singletons. The rearrangement links TRBV29-1 to TRBJ2-7, with 7 bases aligning to TRBD1. This clonotype was sampled from a young man in good health. Sequencing used blood. The CDR3 bases are TGCAGCGTTTACCCGGGACAGAGCTACGAGCAGTACTTC. Amino acid sequence: CSVYPGQSYEQYF.